Sequencing of this TCR beta chain was carried out in a study of T cells in Graves' hyperthyroidism and ophthalmopathy. Across the whole study: Sampling of peripheral blood happened at initial diagnosis, prior to any treatment.

TCR beta CDR3 regions were amplified from RNA transcripts. During a first-round RT-PCR of the TCR CDR3, the HTBI primer set was used. One entry per CDR3 protein, called by TCRdb with MiXCR from the multiplex PCR reads. The profile covers about 290,000 distinct CDR3 sequences, with roughly 18% appearing a single time and roughly 40% taken by the ten largest. This CDR3 spans 14 amino acids. V gave up 4 bases and J gave up 5 bases, with 16 bases separating them. Germline assignment: CDR1 SGHRS and CDR2 YFSETQ. Overall study findings and caveats: Within blood appeared most thyroid clonotypes that had expanded above 0.001.

Turning to this clonotype: Its antigen is not identified.

This receptor was identified in a man aged 50 or older with Graves' ophthalmopathy. This chain uses TRBV5-1 with TRBJ2-7; D could derive from TRBD1 or TRBD2 (5 bases each). The source material was blood. The CDR3 bases are TGCGCCAGCAGCCCCTCGGGTAGGGACCACGAGCAGTACTTC. This sequence encodes CASSPSGRDHEQYF.